This T cell receptor (beta chain) was sequenced in a study of blood T cell repertoires in COVID-19. Germline V lookup: CDR1 WNHNN, CDR2 SYGVQD (reference sequence). Trimming cost V 5 bases and J 7 bases, with 12 bases left between them. The CDR3 is made up of 13 amino acids. As handled by the study authors: Quantification of nucleated cells was approximated via reference gene primer amplification. The method was immunoSEQ multiplex PCR; TCRdb's version includes in-frame clones alone and lacks a portion of them. V, J and clone size reflect that table, while D and trimming were determined from the DNA. This sample yields 200,000 to 250,000 clones, of which about 88% are seen a single time; under 2.5% belongs to the top ten.

The sequence was collected from a middle-aged woman who had recovered from COVID-19. The chain recombines TRBV10-1 with TRBJ1-5; no reliable D call. The sequencing input was peripheral blood. The CDR3 DNA is TGCGCCAGCAGTCGGAGGCCGGGGCAGCCCCAGCATTTT. This sequence encodes CASSRRPGQPQHF.